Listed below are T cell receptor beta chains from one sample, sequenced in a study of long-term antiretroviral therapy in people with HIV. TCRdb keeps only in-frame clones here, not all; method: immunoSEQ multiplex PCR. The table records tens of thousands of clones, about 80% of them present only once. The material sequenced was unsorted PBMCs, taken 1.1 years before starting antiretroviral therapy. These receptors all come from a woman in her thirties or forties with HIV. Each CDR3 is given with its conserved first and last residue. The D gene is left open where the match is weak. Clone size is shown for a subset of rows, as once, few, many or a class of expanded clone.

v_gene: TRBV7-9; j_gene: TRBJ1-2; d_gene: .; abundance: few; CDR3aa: CASSSMGASGYTF; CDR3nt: TGTGCCAGCAGCTCGATGGGGGCGAGTGGCTACACCTTC
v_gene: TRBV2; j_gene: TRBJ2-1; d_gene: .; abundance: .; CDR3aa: CASSEAGEGHNEQFF; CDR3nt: TGTGCCAGCAGTGAAGCGGGCGAAGGCCACAATGAGCAGTTCTTC
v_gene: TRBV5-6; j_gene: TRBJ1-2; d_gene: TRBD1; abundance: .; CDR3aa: CASSWDRGEGYTF; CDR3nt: TGTGCCAGCAGCTGGGACAGGGGGGAAGGCTACACCTTC
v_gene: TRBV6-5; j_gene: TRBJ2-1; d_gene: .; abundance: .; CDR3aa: CASSYKGTSYNEQFF; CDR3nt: TGTGCCAGCAGTTACAAGGGGACTTCCTACAATGAGCAGTTCTTC
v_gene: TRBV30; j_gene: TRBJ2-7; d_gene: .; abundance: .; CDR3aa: CAWTDSVGEQYF; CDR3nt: TGTGCCTGGACCGATTCCGTTGGGGAGCAGTACTTC
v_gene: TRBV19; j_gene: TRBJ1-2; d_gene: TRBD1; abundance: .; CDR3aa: CASNSRGQASSNYGYTF; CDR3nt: TGTGCCTCCAATAGTAGGGGACAGGCATCCTCTAACTATGGCTACACCTTC
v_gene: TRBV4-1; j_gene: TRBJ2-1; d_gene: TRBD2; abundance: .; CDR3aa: CASSQEMGLANEQFF; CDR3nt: TGCGCCAGCAGCCAAGAAATGGGACTAGCGAATGAGCAGTTCTTC
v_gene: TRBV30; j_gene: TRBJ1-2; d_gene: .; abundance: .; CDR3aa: CAWSATYGYTF; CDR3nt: TGTGCCTGGAGTGCCACCTATGGCTACACCTTC
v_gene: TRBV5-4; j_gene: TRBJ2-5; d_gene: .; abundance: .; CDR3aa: CASSPGQGGETQYF; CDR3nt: TGTGCCAGCAGCCCTGGACAGGGAGGGGAGACCCAGTACTTC
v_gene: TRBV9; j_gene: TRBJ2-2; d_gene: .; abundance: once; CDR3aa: CASSVSSGYTGELFF; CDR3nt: TGTGCCAGCAGCGTATCCTCCGGGTACACCGGGGAGCTGTTTTTT
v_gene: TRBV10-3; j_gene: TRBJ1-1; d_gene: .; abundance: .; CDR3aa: CAISESGGMAEAFF; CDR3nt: TGTGCCATCAGTGAGTCTGGGGGCATGGCTGAAGCTTTCTTT
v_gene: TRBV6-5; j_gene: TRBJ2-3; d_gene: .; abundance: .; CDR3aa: CASRTLSGSTDTQYF; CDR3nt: TGTGCCAGCAGAACCCTAAGCGGAAGCACAGATACGCAGTATTTT
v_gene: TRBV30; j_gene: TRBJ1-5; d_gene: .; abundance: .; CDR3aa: CAWSGKGGRNQPQHF; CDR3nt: TGTGCCTGGAGTGGGAAGGGGGGTCGCAATCAGCCCCAGCATTTT
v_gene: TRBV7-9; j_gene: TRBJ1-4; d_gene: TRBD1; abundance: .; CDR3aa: CASRPGGGQSSNEKLFF; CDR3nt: TGTGCCAGCAGACCCGGGGGGGGACAGTCATCTAATGAAAAACTGTTTTTT
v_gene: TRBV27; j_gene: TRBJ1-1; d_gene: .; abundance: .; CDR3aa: CASSLGTHTEAFF; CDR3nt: TGTGCCAGCAGCCTCGGGACCCACACTGAAGCTTTCTTT
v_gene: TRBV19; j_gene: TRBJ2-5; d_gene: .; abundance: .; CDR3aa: CASSTRDLHVHPQETQYF; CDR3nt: TGTGCCAGTAGTACCCGGGACCTCCATGTACACCCCCAAGAGACCCAGTACTTC
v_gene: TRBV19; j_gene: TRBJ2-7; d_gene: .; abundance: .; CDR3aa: CASSMGPHSSPYEQYF; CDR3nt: TGTGCCAGTAGTATGGGGCCCCATTCGTCCCCCTACGAGCAGTACTTC
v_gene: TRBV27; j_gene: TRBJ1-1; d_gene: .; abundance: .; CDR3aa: CASSLGGGTEAFF; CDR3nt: TGTGCCAGCAGTTTAGGGGGGGGCACTGAAGCTTTCTTT
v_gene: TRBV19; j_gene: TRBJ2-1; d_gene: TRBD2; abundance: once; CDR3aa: CASKPLSGANEQFF; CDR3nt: TGTGCCAGTAAGCCCCTCAGCGGGGCCAATGAGCAGTTCTTC
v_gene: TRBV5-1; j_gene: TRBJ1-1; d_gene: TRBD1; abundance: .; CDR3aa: CASSRGQGAIRNTEAFF; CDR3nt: TGCGCCAGCAGCCGCGGGCAGGGGGCGATAAGGAACACTGAAGCTTTCTTT
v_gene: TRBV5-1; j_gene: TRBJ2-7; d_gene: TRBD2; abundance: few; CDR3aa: CASRTGLAVTYEQYF; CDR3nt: TGCGCCAGCAGAACGGGACTAGCGGTAACCTACGAGCAGTACTTC
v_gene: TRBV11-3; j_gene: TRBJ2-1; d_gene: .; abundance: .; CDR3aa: CASSFRDTEQFF; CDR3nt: TGTGCCAGCAGCTTCCGGGACACCGAGCAGTTCTTC
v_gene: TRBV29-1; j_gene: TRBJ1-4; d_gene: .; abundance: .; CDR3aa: CSASGATEKLFF; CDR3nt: TGCAGCGCATCAGGGGCAACTGAAAAACTGTTTTTT
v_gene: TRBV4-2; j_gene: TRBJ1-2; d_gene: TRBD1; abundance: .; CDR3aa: CASSRSGDAGTAKGYTF; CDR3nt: TGTGCCAGCAGCCGTAGTGGGGATGCTGGGACAGCTAAAGGCTACACCTTC
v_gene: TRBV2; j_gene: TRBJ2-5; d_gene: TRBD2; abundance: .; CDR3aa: CASSGVSGGAQETQYF; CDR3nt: TGTGCCAGCAGTGGGGTTAGCGGGGGGGCCCAAGAGACCCAGTACTTC
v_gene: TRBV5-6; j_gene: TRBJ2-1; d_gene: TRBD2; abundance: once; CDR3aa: CASTYSGSPLGEQFF; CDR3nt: TGTGCCAGCACCTATAGCGGGAGCCCTTTGGGTGAGCAGTTCTTC
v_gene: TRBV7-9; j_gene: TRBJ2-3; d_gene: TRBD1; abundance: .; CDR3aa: CASSKDRGSADTQYF; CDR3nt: TGTGCCAGCAGCAAAGACAGGGGCTCGGCAGATACGCAGTATTTT
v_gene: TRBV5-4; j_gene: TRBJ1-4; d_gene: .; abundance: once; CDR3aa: CASSFYTGSPTNEKLFF; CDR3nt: TGTGCCAGCAGCTTCTACACAGGGAGCCCAACTAATGAAAAACTGTTTTTT
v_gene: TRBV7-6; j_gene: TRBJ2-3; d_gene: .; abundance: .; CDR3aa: CASSSRGATDTQYF; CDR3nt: TGTGCCAGCAGCTCCCGGGGGGCCACAGATACGCAGTATTTT
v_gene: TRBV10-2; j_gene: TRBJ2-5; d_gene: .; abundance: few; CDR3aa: CASSGGPGDVETQYF; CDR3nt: TGCGCCAGCAGTGGAGGCCCTGGGGACGTGGAGACCCAGTACTTC
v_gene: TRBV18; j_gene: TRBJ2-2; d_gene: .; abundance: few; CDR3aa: CASSPLDSSTGELFF; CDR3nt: TGTGCCAGCTCACCTCTGGACTCATCCACCGGGGAGCTGTTTTTT
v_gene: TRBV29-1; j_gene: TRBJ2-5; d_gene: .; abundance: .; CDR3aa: CSVEQGLQETQYF; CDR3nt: TGCAGCGTTGAGCAGGGGCTCCAAGAGACCCAGTACTTC
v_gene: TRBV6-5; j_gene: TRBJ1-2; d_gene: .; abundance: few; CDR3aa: CASSYSPGHFYGYTF; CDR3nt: TGTGCCAGCAGTTACTCTCCTGGACATTTCTATGGCTACACCTTC
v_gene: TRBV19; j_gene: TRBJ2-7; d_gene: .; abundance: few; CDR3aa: CASSISPGGRFYEQYF; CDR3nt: TGTGCCAGTAGTATATCTCCGGGGGGCCGTTTCTACGAGCAGTACTTC
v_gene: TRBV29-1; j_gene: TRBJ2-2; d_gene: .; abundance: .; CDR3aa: CSSLDLNTGELFF; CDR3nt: TGCAGCTCATTGGACCTTAACACCGGGGAGCTGTTTTTT
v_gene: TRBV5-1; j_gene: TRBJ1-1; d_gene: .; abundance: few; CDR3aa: CASSLDVNTEAFF; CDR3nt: TGCGCCAGCAGCTTGGACGTGAACACTGAAGCTTTCTTT
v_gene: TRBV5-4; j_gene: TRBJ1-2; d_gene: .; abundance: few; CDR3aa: CASSLYGEGGYTF; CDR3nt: TGTGCCAGCAGCTTGTACGGGGAAGGGGGCTACACCTTC
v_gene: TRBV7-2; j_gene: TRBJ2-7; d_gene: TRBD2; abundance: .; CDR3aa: CASSLGFSGDYEQYF; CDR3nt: TGTGCCAGCAGCTTAGGTTTTAGCGGGGACTACGAGCAGTACTTC
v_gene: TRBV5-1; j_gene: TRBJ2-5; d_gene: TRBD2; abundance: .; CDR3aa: CASDPDRGGETQYF; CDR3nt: TGCGCCAGCGATCCTGATCGGGGGGGGGAGACCCAGTACTTC
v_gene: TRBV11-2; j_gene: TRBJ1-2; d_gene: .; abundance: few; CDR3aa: CASSLALVGRTLNYGYTF; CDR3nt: TGTGCCAGCAGCTTAGCTCTGGTGGGACGGACTCTTAACTATGGCTACACCTTC
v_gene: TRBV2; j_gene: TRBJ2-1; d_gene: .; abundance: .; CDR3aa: CASSEETSSYNEQFF; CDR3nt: TGTGCCAGCAGTGAAGAGACAAGCTCCTACAATGAGCAGTTCTTC
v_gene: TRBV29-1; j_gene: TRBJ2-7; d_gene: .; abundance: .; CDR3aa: CSVGTIGGEQYF; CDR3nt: TGCAGCGTCGGGACCATAGGGGGCGAGCAGTACTTC
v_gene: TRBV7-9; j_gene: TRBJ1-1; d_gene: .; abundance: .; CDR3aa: CASSFDFGAFF; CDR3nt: TGTGCCAGCAGCTTCGATTTCGGAGCTTTCTTT